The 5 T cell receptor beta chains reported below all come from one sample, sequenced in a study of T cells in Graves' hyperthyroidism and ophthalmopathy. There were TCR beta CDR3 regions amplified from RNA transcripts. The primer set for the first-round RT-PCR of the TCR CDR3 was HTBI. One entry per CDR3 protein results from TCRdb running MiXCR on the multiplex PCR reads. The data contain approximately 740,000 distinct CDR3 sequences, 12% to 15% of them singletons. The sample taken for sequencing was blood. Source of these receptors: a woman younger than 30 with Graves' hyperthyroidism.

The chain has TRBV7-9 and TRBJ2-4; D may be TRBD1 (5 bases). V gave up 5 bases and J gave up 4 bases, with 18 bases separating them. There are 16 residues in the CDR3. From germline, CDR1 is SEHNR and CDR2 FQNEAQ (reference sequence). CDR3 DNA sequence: TGTGCCAGCAGCACGATCGACAGAAGCACAAAAAACATTCAGTACTTC. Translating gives CASSTIDRSTKNIQYF.

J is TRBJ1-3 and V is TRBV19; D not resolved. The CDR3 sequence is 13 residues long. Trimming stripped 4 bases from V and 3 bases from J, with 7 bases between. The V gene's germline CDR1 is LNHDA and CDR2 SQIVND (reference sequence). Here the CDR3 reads CASSKGNGNTIYF. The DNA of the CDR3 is TGTGCCAGTAGTAAAGGGAATGGAAACACCATATATTTT.

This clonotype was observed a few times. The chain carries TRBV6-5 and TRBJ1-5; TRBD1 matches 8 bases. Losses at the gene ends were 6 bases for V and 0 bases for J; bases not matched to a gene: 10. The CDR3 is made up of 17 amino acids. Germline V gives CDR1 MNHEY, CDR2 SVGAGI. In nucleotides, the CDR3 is TGTGCCAGCAGCGCAATTGACAGGGGCGGTAGCAATCAGCCCCAGCATTTT. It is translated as CASSAIDRGGSNQPQHF.

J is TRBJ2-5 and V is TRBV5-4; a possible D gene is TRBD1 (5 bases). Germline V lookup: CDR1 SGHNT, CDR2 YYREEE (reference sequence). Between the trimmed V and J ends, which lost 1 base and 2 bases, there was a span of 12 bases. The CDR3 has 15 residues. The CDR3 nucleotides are TGTGCCAGCAGCTTGTTTGGAACAGGACAAGAGACCCAGTACTTC. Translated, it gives CASSLFGTGQETQYF.

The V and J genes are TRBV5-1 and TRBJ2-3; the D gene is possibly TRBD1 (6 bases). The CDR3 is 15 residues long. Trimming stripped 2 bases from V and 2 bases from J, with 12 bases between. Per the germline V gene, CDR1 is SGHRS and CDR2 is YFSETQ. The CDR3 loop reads CASSLTTGFTDTQYF. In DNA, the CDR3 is TGCGCCAGCAGCTTAACCACAGGGTTCACAGATACGCAGTATTTT.